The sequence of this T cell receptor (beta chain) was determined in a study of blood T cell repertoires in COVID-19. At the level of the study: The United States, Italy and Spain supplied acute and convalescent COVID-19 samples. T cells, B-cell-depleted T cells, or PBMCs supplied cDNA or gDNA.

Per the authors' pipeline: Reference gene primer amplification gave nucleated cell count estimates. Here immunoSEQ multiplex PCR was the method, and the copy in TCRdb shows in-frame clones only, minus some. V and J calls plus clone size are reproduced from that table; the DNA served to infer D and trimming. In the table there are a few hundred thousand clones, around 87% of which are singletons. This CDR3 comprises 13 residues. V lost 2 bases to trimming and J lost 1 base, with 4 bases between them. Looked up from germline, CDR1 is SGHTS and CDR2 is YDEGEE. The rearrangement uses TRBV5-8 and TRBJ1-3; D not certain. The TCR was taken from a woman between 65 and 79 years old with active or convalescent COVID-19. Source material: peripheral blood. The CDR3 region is CASSFRSGNTIYF. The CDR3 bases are TGTGCCAGCAGCTTTAGATCTGGAAACACCATATATTTT.